This TCR beta chain was sequenced in a study of cytomegalovirus exposure and HLA in healthy donors (dated by TCRdb to about 2017). In the study overall: In an earlier analysis of 587 of the donors, 276 Gb of sequence data and 90 million to 120 million unique TCR beta sequences from about 179 million T cells were reported. High-throughput TCR immunosequencing, statistical association of individual TCRs with disease status, and machine learning were combined to predict cytomegalovirus infection status. Using immunosequencing, the study profiled T cell repertoires from 666 subjects and related those repertoires to cytomegalovirus serostatus. Because of strong linkage in the cohort, four or five DR-DQ haplotypes were treated as single units for association and clustering. In addition to the first cohort of 666 subjects, a separate validation cohort of 120 different subjects was used. In a later analysis, previously published TCR beta repertoires from several hundred donors were re-analyzed and high-resolution HLA genotyping was added so that TCR occurrence patterns could be studied. Every repertoire in the discovery cohort had been generated on one and the same sequencing platform. Donor age, sex, ethnicity and CMV serostatus were compiled alongside the repertoire data. Rather than using new phenotypic data, the later analysis identified candidate immune exposures from TCR beta sequences and from how often those sequences occurred across donors. The number of donors typed differed by locus, with about 629-640 for A, B, C, DRB1 and DQB1, 522 for DQA1, 600 to 610 for DPA1, and some 440 for DPB1. Roughly 300 gigabases of sequencing data and roughly 80 million unique TCR sequences made up an early release that covered approximately 700 HLA-typed donors. In an earlier analysis of roughly 540 of the donors, high-throughput TCR beta sequencing was used to judge whether each TCR beta V gene segment behaved as functional or pseudogenic. Across some 400 genotyped donors of the cohort, an average of approximately 240,000 unique TCR beta nucleotide sequences per donor were sequenced, and roughly 17% of those sequences were non-productive. The study was designed to test whether signatures of past pathogen exposure could be identified by cataloging public T cell receptors. Class I and class II HLA loci were covered by the typing at four-digit resolution. Among the roughly 380 genotyped donors, around 81% belonged to the genetic ancestry cluster associated with self-reported Caucasian donors. Genome-wide SNP genotypes for about 60% of the roughly 670 donors were used in a later genetic analysis, which treated that subset as a discovery cohort. Here is what the overall study found, with its caveats: In vitro tests confirmed that a few of the cytomegalovirus-associated TCR beta chains recognize cytomegalovirus antigens. The presence/absence analyses assumed that sequencing depth was roughly uniform across donors, and that assumption may not be true. In a later analysis, 16,951 TCR beta sequences were associated with specific HLA alleles at a false discovery rate of 0.05. The study gave a list of around 170 TCR beta chains associated with cytomegalovirus. Correlated functional status among segregating V segments might be attributable to linkage disequilibrium, but an unknown experimental factor could not be ruled out. The classifier was reported to diagnose cytomegalovirus status with high specificity and sensitivity in both the original and validation cohorts. According to a later analysis, TCR association rates differed among HLA loci, with DRB1 alleles showing the most associated TCRs and HLA-C alleles showing the fewest. This cohort had only TCR beta chains sequenced, and the lack of alpha or paired-chain data limited which features could be detected. A further reported finding was that TCR beta sequences accurately predicted the HLA-A and HLA-B alleles for most subjects in the first cohort. Some IMGT-functional V segments, including TRBV6-2 and TRBV6-3, could not be told apart with the 87-base-pair reads, so those segments were excluded. CMV serostatus was the only immune exposure information available for the cohort. When HLA alleles, especially DR and DQ, strongly co-occurred, attributing TCR associations to individual alleles was difficult. According to a later genetic analysis, donors in an Asian-associated ancestry cluster had fewer N-insertions in productive TCRs than the approximately 630-donor mean. The sequencing pipeline was judged likely to have produced a cluster of highly shared sequence variants as a technical artifact. Compared with equally common non-associated chains, HLA-associated TCR beta chains in a later analysis were more clonally expanded and had lower generation probabilities. In a later genetic analysis, a missense DCLRE1C variant was associated with V-gene and J-gene trimming of TCR beta chains, and the association was replicated in an independent cohort. The authors suggested that the approach could potentially be extended to other disease states and immunological phenotypes. According to a later analysis, most CMV-associated TCR beta chains appeared to be HLA-restricted, and the HLA associations seemed to be driven largely by CMV exposure. According to a later analysis, parvovirus B19, influenza, CMV and Epstein-Barr virus appeared linked to several top co-occurrence clusters. Because HLA typing was unavailable for some donors at each locus, only the typed subset was used in association tests. Most TCR sequences were seen in very few donors, while some public TCRs were found in many individuals. Approximately 16 rarely observed V segments, including chromosome 9 orphons, were excluded from the earlier analysis of a few hundred of the donors because counts were too low. Broadly in line with IMGT annotations, most TCR beta V segments showed up in productive rearrangements about 87% or about 30% of the time in an earlier analysis of 450 to 600 of the donors.

Including cysteine and phenylalanine, the CDR3 has 15 amino acids. Just CDR3 DNA is preserved here, 45 bases in frame from base 1. CDR1 is given as MNHNS and CDR2 as SASEGT, both from the germline V gene. V and J lose 6 bases and 2 bases, and a span of 14 bases separates them. Regarding this clone: The specificity of this receptor is unknown. No base quality values were provided; no much bigger clone lies one nucleotide off.

The library was generated by the immunoSEQ multiplex PCR assay. For the multiplex PCR, a mixture combining 60 forward primers for TCR Vbeta segments and 13 reverse primers for TCR Jbeta segments was used. A multiplex PCR assay on genomic DNA amplified the CDR3 region of rearranged TCR beta genes. Amplified TCR beta libraries were sequenced as 87-base-pair reads on the Illumina HiSeq System. The authors' analysis ran thus. A later analysis counted approximately 76 million unique TCR beta chains across the 550 to 700 repertoires, and 10 million to 11 million of these chains were shared by at least two donors. Raw reads were error-corrected and collapsed into unique sequences with a nearest-neighbor algorithm that merged closely related sequences to remove PCR and sequencing errors. Alignment of CDR3 sequences to IMGT reference sequences was used to assign V, D and J gene segments. For a sequence to be retained, at least a six-nucleotide match to both a V gene segment and a J gene segment was required. Rearrangements were called productive when the CDR3 lacked stop codons and stayed in frame with V and J; all others were non-productive. CDR3 was defined by IMGT convention, running from the second conserved V-encoded cysteine to the conserved J-encoded phenylalanine. In an earlier analysis of more than 550 of the donors, sequences lacking an unambiguous match to a single V gene segment were excluded. An earlier analysis of roughly 590 of the donors called V segments functional above 56.7% productive rearrangements and segregating when the between-donor standard deviation exceeded 5%. To diagnose cytomegalovirus status from the catalog of TCR beta chain sequences, a statistical classification framework was built. V and J gene assignment, in a later analysis, came from comparing TCR nucleotide sequences with IMGT/GENE-DB human TR gene sequences. In a later analysis, CDR3 sequences and most-parsimonious VDJ recombination scenarios were assigned using the TCRdist pipeline. In a later analysis, each TCR beta chain was defined by its CDR3 amino acid sequence together with its V-gene family, and reads without a unique V-gene family were excluded. To address suspected cross-contamination and a sequencing artifact, a later analysis removed around 600 highly shared, low-generation-probability nucleotide sequences. A later analysis calculated a clonal expansion index for each public chain from normalized within-repertoire ranks of inferred template counts. A later analysis computed generation probabilities with a VDJ recombination model fitted to out-of-frame rearrangements, and checked the results against IGoR. A later analysis scored TCR-TCR, TCR-HLA and TCR-CMV co-occurrence with hypergeometric tests, applying a repertoire-size bias correction to TCR pairs. A later analysis estimated false discovery rates by permuting HLA or CMV assignments 20 times. In a later analysis, co-occurring TCRs were grouped with DBSCAN, and TCRdist sequence similarity was added when clustering was performed within HLA-allele-positive subsets. Repertoires with fewer than 30,000 or more than 120,000 public chains, plus five repertoires with anomalous nucleotide sharing, were excluded from co-occurrence clustering. TCRdb holds this immuneACCESS table with in-frame rearrangements only. Some clones are missing; in checked studies, unresolved V genes explain under half, and the rest has no known cause. V and J calls and clone size are those listed in that table; D and trimming were worked out from the DNA. The sample table shows 150,000 or so clones, and about 72% are seen once. About 1.6% of the sample is taken by the ten largest.

The cohort was made up of 500 to 800 healthy bone marrow donors. At the time of sampling, every cohort member was nominally healthy, though immune exposures that went unrecorded were likely present. The donor tested CMV seronegative, placing the donor among the 350 to 400 seronegative members of the cohort. Each donor provided a peripheral blood sample, and peripheral blood mononuclear cells were used for TCR beta sequencing. Genomic DNA was extracted from the blood cell samples with the Qiagen DNeasy Blood Extraction Kit. The chain links TRBV6-1 with TRBJ1-3; possibly the D gene is TRBD1, per 6 matching bases. The TCR was taken from a girl aged 5-17 years in good health and CMV-seronegative. The specimen sequenced was PBMCs. DNA sequence: TGTGCCAGCAGCAGGGGTCGGGCAGCTGGAAACACCATATATTTT. Translated, this is CASSRGRAAGNTIYF.